The 19 T cell receptor beta chains presented below share a single source sample, sequenced in a study of blood T cell repertoires in COVID-19. Using immunoSEQ multiplex PCR, the repertoire was profiled, and TCRdb retains in-frame clones only, with some absent. Of just over 150,000 clones listed, roughly 79% are singletons. Sequenced input: peripheral blood. These TCRs come from a woman of 80 years or more with acute or convalescent COVID-19.

This clone was found once. The genes are TRBV27 and TRBJ2-7; 7 bases fit TRBD1. V shed 6 bases and J 0 bases; nucleotides not matched to a gene: 5. The CDR3 consists of 14 residues. Germline CDR1 and CDR2: MNHEY and SMNVEV (reference sequence). The CDR3 spells CASRGTVYSYEQYF. In DNA, the CDR3 is TGTGCCAGCAGGGGGACAGTATACTCCTACGAGCAGTACTTC.

The chain is built from TRBV19 and TRBJ2-3; D gene ambiguous. There are 14 residues in the CDR3. V was trimmed by 3 bases and J by 2 bases, leaving 9 bases between them. Looked up from germline, CDR1 is LNHDA and CDR2 is SQIVND (reference sequence). CDR3 in amino acids: CASSISGATDTQYF. The CDR3 DNA reads as TGTGCCAGTAGTATCTCGGGTGCCACAGATACGCAGTATTTT.

This chain connects TRBV11-3 to TRBJ2-5, with D possibly matching TRBD2 (5 bases). The CDR3 is 14 amino acids. V lost 0 bases, J lost 5 bases, and 10 bases lay in between. CDR1 is SGHNT and CDR2 is YENEEA in the germline V gene. This CDR3 reads CASSLDRREETQYF. The DNA for the CDR3 is TGTGCCAGCAGCTTAGATCGAAGGGAGGAGACCCAGTACTTC.

In its sample, this clone was seen a few times. The chain employs TRBV5-1 and TRBJ2-7; TRBD1 matches at 9 bases. CDR1 is SGHRS and CDR2 is YFSETQ in the germline V gene. V was pared by 3 bases and J by 2 bases, with 6 bases of the junction left unmatched. CDR3 size: 15 residues. DNA for the CDR3: TGCGCCAGCAGCTCACGACAGGGGGGTACCTACGAGCAGTACTTC. Protein sequence: CASSSRQGGTYEQYF.

The CDR3 spells CASSLYGDRLYEQYF. As DNA, the CDR3 is TGTGCCAGCAGCTTATACGGAGACAGACTCTACGAGCAGTACTTC. V and J are TRBV7-2 and TRBJ2-7, with a weak D call TRBD1 (5 bases). Germline loops: CDR1 SGHTA, CDR2 FQGNSA. The germline V and J ends were trimmed by 2 bases and 3 bases, with 14 bases remaining between them. CDR3 length: 15 amino acids.

This chain connects TRBV18 to TRBJ1-3; the D gene is possibly TRBD1 (6 bases). The length of the CDR3 is 15 residues. The germline CDR1 and CDR2 sequences are KGHSH and LQKENI. Trimming cost V 4 bases and J 1 base, with 11 bases left between them. The CDR3 loop is CASSQSTGSGNTIYF. The CDR3 DNA is TGTGCCAGCTCACAGTCAACAGGGTCTGGAAACACCATATATTTT.

V is TRBV19 and J is TRBJ2-7; TRBD1 is a possible D gene (5 bases). In germline, CDR1 is LNHDA, CDR2 SQIVND (reference sequence). The CDR3 extends over 10 amino acids. V shed 9 bases and J shed 5 bases, with 8 bases lying between them. CDR3 amino acids: CASSGNEQYF. DNA for the CDR3: TGTGCCAGCTCAGGGAACGAGCAGTACTTC.

J is TRBJ1-5 and V is TRBV5-8, with a tentative D call TRBD1 (5 bases). This CDR3 comprises 16 residues. Germline V gives CDR1 SGHTS, CDR2 YDEGEE. The V gene lost 4 bases and the J gene lost 2 bases, with 16 bases spanning the gap. The CDR3 nucleotides are TGTGCCAGCAGCGCGCGTCGGGGGGTTGGCAATCAGCCCCAGCATTTT. This translates into CASSARRGVGNQPQHF.

The rearrangement joins TRBV28 to TRBJ2-3, with TRBD2 identical over 10 bases. V was clipped by 8 bases and J by 7 bases; unmatched bases: 6. Germline V lookup: CDR1 MDHEN, CDR2 SYDVKM. The CDR3 is made up of 13 amino acids. CDR3 sequence reads: CASGTSARNTQYF. As DNA, the CDR3 is TGTGCCAGCGGGACTAGCGCACGAAATACGCAGTATTTT.

This chain's CDR3 is CASSSGAVDNYGYTF. The DNA of the CDR3 is TGTGCCAGCAGCTCAGGGGCGGTCGACAACTATGGCTACACCTTC. The chain links TRBV28 to TRBJ1-2; the D gene is possibly TRBD1 (6 bases). CDR1 and CDR2 (germline): MDHEN, SYDVKM. The V and J ends lost 6 bases and 2 bases respectively, with 16 bases between them. CDR3 length: 15 amino acids.

This chain's CDR3 is CASSQAGRGISEAFF. Written as DNA, the CDR3 is TGTGCCAGCAGCCAAGCGGGCAGGGGTATATCTGAAGCTTTCTTT. The chain joins TRBV3-1 (or the pseudogene TRBV3-2) to TRBJ1-1; maybe TRBD1 (6 bases). CDR3 length: 15 amino acids. CDR1 LGHDT and CDR2 YNNKEL come from the germline V gene (reference sequence). The V end was cut by 1 base, the J end by 6 bases, with 15 bases between.

The V and J genes are TRBV12-5 and TRBJ2-1, with 8 bases identical to TRBD2. V was pared by 1 base and J by 15 bases, with 8 bases of the junction left unmatched. The CDR3 totals 13 residues. Germline V gives CDR1 LGHNT, CDR2 FRNRAP. The DNA of the CDR3 is TGTGCTAGTGGTTTGGAGCCCGGGACTAGAGGGTTCTTC. Protein product: CASGLEPGTRGFF.

This clone was seen a single time. Within the sample, other DNA sequences also encode this same CDR3. J is TRBJ2-5 and V is TRBV20-1; D is uncertain. This CDR3 comprises 11 residues. V was clipped by 7 bases and J by 1 base, with 7 bases between them. The germline V gene encodes CDR1 DFQATT and CDR2 SNEGSKA (reference sequence). The CDR3, as DNA: TGCAGTGGGCAGGCCCAAGAGACCCAGTACTTC. Protein sequence: CSGQAQETQYF.

The V and J genes are TRBV7-9 and TRBJ2-7; TRBD1 is a possible D gene (5 bases). V dropped 3 bases and J dropped 1 base, with 13 bases sitting between them. This CDR3 contains 15 residues. Germline CDR1 and CDR2: SEHNR and FQNEAQ (reference sequence). DNA of the CDR3: TGTGCCAGCAGCTTTGGGGCTCCCCCTTCCTACGAGCAGTACTTC. Its protein product is CASSFGAPPSYEQYF.

On this clone: No DNA is shown, since the ends of the CDR3 on it are uncertain; the CDR3 is the one TCRdb lists. The chain uses TRBV12-3 or TRBV12-4 and TRBJ1-1. The CDR3 is 13 residues long, ends included. This CDR3 reads CASSQYVGTEAFF.

This clone was counted only a few times. This rearrangement joins TRBV5-1 to TRBJ1-2, with D uncertain. Trimming took 0 bases from V and 6 from J, leaving 6 bases between them. CDR3 length: 12 amino acids. CDR1 SGHRS and CDR2 YFSETQ come from the germline V gene. The CDR3 region has the DNA TGCGCCAGCAGCTTGGGCAGCGATGGCTACACCTTC. It translates to CASSLGSDGYTF.

The V call is TRBV3-1 (or the pseudogene TRBV3-2), the J call TRBJ2-3; D remains ambiguous. V lost 5 bases to trimming and J lost 3 bases, with 12 bases between them. The CDR3 is 14 amino acids. Germline V CDR1 and CDR2: LGHDT, YNNKEL (reference sequence). The CDR3 bases are TGTGCCAGCAGCACGTTTACTCGAACAGATACGCAGTATTTT. This codes for CASSTFTRTDTQYF.

The V gene is TRBV28, the J gene TRBJ2-1; 10 bases are a match to TRBD1. Germline V lookup: CDR1 MDHEN, CDR2 SYDVKM. This CDR3 region has 16 residues. The junction had 11 bases not matched to a gene; V was cut back by 7 bases and J by 5 bases. The CDR3 spells CASTPAGTGVNNEQFF. The DNA of the CDR3 is TGTGCCAGCACCCCAGCCGGGACAGGGGTAAACAATGAGCAGTTCTTC.

The chain joins TRBV5-4 to TRBJ1-4, with unresolved D. The CDR3 covers 13 residues. The germline V and J ends were trimmed by 5 bases and 5 bases, with 10 bases remaining between them. From germline, CDR1 is SGHNT and CDR2 YYREEE (reference sequence). CDR3 region: CASRPGMNEKLFF. CDR3 nucleotides: TGTGCCAGCAGACCCGGGATGAATGAAAAACTGTTTTTT.